This T cell receptor beta chain appears in the sequencing data of a study of CD8+ T cells in alopecia areata listed by TCRdb under 2018. Describing the broader study: In both human patients and the C3H/HeJ mouse model, the study applied high-throughput TCRbeta sequencing to look at T cell clonal expansion in alopecia areata. Scalp tissue and sorted CD4+ and CD8+ peripheral blood T cells from patchy and totalis/universalis alopecia areata patients and from healthy controls were covered by human TCRbeta sequencing. immunoSEQ multiplex PCR using 35 Vbeta forward primers and 13 Jbeta reverse primers was used to amplify TCRbeta CDR3 regions. RNA was extracted with the PAXgene miRNA kit for fixed scalp, the miRNeasy kit for PBMCs, and the RNeasy kit for mouse skin. Clonality in the scalp was compared among normal scalp (n=4), patchy alopecia areata scalp (n=8), and alopecia totalis/universalis scalp (n=8).

Broad study findings and their caveats: Shared TCR sequences between patients were less evident than in mice, which may be partly attributable to HLA diversity in the patient population. Lesional scalp, especially in alopecia totalis/universalis, showed higher clonality and more expanded CD8+ clones than normal scalp, suggesting antigenic drive. Resident alphabeta T cells in normal human skin are also sequenced, complicating scalp TCR repertoire analysis, unlike mouse skin dominated by gammadelta T cells.

Comments on this clone: The antigen it binds to is not known. There are no base qualities to consult, and no much larger clone falls within one base.

Receptor libraries were prepared by the immunoSEQ multiplex PCR assay. For TCR sequencing, RNA was extracted from every sample and reverse transcribed into cDNA to serve as template. First-strand cDNA was synthesized using SuperScript III with a 2:1 mix of oligo-dT and random hexamers. A synthetic immune receptor repertoire was used to measure amplification bias, and any remaining bias was corrected computationally. The paper's data handling went like this. Raw reads were preprocessed to remove errors, and CDR3 was defined by IMGT conventions from the conserved cysteine to phenylalanine. To get clonality, Shannon entropy was normalized by log2 of the number of productive unique TCRs and the result was subtracted from 1. CD4 or CD8 identity of scalp clones was inferred by cross-referencing scalp TCRbeta sequences with sorted blood CD4 and CD8 repertoires. TCRdb retrieved this table from immuneACCESS and kept in-frame rearrangements only. Not all clones are present; in checked studies, unresolved V genes account for under half, and no reason is known for the remainder. V and J calls and clone size come straight from that table; D and trimming were deduced from the DNA. Across this sample there are 140,000 or so clones, with 62% seen only once. Of the sample, 30% to 45% is held by the ten largest clones.

Via the germline V gene, CDR1 is SQVTM and CDR2 ANQGSEA. Including cysteine and phenylalanine, the CDR3 has 11 amino acids. Of the read, only the CDR3 DNA is kept; its 33 bases are in frame from base 1. The trim is 8 bases for V and 5 bases for J, with a gap of 12 bases between the germline ends. PBMCs were isolated by density centrifugation and stained for CD3, CD4 and CD8, after which CD4+ and CD8+ T cells were sorted on a FACSAria. Scalp biopsies and blood samples were obtained from unaffected controls. The receptor's source is a human donor in good health. Specimen: CD8+ T cells sorted from blood. Recombination connected TRBV29-1 to TRBJ1-1; the D gene remains uncertain. The DNA sequence is TGCAGCACCGCGGCGGGGACTGAAGCTTTCTTT. Its coded protein is CSTAAGTEAFF.